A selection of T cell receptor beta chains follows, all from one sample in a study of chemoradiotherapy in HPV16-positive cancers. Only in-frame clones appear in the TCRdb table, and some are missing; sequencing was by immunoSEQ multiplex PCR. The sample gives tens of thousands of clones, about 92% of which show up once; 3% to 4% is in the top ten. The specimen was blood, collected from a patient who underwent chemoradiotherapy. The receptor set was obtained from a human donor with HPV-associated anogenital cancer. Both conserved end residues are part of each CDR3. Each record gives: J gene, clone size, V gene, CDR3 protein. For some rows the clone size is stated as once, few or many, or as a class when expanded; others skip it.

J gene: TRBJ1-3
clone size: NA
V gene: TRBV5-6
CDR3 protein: CASSSIAVSGNTIYF

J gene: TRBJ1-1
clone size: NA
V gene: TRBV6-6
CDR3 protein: CASSLPGTFGTEAFF

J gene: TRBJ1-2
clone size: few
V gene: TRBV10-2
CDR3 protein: CASKHTENYGYTF

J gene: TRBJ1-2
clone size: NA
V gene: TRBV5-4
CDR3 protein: CASSLIGEANYGYTF

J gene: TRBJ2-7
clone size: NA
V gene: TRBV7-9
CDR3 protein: CASSPDPYEQYF

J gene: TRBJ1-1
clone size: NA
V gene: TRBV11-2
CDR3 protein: CASSTHRGRNTEAFF

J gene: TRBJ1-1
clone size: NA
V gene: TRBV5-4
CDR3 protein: CASSSLGQGNTEAFF

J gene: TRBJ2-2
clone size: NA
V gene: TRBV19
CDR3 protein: CASSISGGNTGELFF

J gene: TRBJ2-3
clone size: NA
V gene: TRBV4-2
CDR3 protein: CASSQDGRYTDTQYF

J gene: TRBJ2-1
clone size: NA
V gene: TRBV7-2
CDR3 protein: CASSLGLDNEQFF

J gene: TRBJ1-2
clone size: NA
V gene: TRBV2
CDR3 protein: CASSGYRENYGYTF

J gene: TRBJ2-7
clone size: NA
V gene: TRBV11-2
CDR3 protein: CASSLSGQLEQYF

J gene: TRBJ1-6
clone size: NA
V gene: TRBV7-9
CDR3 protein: CASSSSSGGGSPLHF

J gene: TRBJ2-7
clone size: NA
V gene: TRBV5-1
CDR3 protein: CASSPGLAGSGEQYF

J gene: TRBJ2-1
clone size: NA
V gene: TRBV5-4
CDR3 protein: CASSLRGGTYNEQFF

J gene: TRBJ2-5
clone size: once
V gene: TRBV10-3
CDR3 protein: CAMPTSGGRGETQYF

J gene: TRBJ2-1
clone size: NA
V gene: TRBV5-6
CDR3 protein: CASSFGTSNEQFF

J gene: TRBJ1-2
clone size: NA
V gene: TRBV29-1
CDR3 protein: CSVDRQGGGYTF

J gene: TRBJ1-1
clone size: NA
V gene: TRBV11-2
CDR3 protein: CASSLVGDARDTEAFF

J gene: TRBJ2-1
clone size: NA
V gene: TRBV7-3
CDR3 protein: CASSLGVGGGEQFF

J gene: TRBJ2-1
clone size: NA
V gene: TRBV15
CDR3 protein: CATSVEGRSYNEQFF

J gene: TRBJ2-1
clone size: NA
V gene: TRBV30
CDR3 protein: CAWSELTGTSSWYNEQFF

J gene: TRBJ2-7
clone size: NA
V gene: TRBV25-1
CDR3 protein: CASRSPYEQYF

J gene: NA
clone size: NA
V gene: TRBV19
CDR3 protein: CASSIGHRAYEQYF

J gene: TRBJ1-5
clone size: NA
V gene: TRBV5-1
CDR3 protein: CASSLTGGKGNQPQHF

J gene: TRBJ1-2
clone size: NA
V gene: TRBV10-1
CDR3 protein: CASIQGPLQSNYGYTF

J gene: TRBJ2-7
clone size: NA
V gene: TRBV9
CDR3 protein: CASSRDGPYEQYF

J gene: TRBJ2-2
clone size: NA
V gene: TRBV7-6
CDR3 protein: CASSLHPTGTINTGELFF

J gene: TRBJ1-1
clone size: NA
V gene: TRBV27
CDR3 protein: CASRGYTEAFF

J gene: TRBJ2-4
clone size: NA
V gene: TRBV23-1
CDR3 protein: CASSHARDKNIQYF

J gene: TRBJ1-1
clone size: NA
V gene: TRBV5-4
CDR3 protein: CASSFRQDTEAFF

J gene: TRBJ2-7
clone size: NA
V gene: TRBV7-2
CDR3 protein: CASSLARYEQYF

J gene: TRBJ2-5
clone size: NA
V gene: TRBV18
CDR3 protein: CASSPPQARGETQYF

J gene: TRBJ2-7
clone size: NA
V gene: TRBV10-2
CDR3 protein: CASSEEVSYEQYF

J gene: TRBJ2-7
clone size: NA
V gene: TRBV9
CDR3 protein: CASSAWDRGFYEQYF

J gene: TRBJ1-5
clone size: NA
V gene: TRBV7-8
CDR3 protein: CASSLPGKGSNQPQHF

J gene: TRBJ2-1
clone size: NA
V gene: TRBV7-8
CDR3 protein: CASSLAREGYNEQFF

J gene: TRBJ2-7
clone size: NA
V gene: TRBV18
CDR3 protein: CASSPSWAGSRYEQYF

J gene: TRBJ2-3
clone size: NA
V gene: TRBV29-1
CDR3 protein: CSVEQVADTQYF

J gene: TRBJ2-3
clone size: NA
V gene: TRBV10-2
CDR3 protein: CASSELGGGPDTQYF

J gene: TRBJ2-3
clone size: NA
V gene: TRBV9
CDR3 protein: CASSDRDSVHTDTQYF

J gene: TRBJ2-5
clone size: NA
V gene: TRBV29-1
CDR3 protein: CSVGDGQETQYF

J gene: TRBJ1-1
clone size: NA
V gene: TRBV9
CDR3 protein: CASTLSLSPDTEAFF

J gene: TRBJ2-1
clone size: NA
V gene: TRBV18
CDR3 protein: CASSPKGLANEQFF

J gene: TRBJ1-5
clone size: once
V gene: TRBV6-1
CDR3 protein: CASSETDNQPQHF

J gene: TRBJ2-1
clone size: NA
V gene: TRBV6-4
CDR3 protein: CASSDSGGGLYNEQFF

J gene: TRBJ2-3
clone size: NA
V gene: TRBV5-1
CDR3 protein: CASSLAGGPSTDTQYF

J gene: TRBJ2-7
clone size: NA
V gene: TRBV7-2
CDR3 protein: CASSLRPPTSGLTYEQYF

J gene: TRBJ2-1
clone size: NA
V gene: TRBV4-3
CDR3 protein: CASSQELAPSYNEQFF

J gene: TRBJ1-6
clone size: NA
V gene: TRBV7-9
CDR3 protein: CASSLVGTGNNSPLHF

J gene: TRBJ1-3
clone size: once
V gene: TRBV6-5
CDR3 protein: CASSYSGRSSGNTIYF

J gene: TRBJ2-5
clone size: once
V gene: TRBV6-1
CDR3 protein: CASSERKTETQYF

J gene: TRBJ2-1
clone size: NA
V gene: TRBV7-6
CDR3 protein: CASSLGPSGIYNEQFF

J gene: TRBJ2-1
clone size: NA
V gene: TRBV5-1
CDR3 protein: CASSLAGGGVGGNEQFF

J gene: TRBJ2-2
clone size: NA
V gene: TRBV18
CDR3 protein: CASSPPIGSNTGELFF

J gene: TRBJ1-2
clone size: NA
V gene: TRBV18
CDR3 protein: CASSPPGFYGYTF

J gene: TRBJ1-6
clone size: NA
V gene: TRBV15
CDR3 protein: CATSRAQREPLHF